This T cell receptor (beta chain) was captured in a study of shared T cell receptors in the human thymus. The CDR3 covers 16 residues. V shed 2 bases and J 6 bases; nucleotides not matched to a gene: 11. Germline CDR1 SGHNT, CDR2 YYREEE (reference sequence). Generated by immunoSEQ multiplex PCR, the TCRdb table keeps only in-frame clones and is missing some. The top ten clones hold 0.008% to 0.011% of a sample with 650,000 to 950,000 clones, approximately 83% of them seen once. These data also formed part of another study, on human thymus T cells. That paper notes: Among the donors, all were healthy Finnish infants having corrective surgery for congenital heart defects. The thymus tissue came from resections taken during corrective heart surgery. It looked as if thymic and blood repertoires used V and J genes in a biased way. Unrelated people showed highly overlapping thymic repertoires, related research reported.

This receptor was identified in a girl less than two years old with a congenital heart defect. Sequencing was done on a sample of thymocytes. The chain carries TRBV5-4 and TRBJ1-5; 7 positions match TRBD1. The chain's CDR3 is CASSFVGGGKVQPQHF. The CDR3 DNA follows: TGTGCCAGCAGCTTCGTAGGGGGCGGCAAGGTTCAGCCCCAGCATTTT.